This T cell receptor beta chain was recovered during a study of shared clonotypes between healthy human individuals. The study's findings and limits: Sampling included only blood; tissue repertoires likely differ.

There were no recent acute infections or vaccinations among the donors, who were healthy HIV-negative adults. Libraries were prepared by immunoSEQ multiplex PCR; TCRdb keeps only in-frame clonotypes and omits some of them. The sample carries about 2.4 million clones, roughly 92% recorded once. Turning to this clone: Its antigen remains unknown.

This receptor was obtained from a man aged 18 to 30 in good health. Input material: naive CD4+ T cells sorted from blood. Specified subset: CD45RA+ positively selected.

CDR3 sequence (DNA): TGTGCCTGGAGTGCGAGGCGTGAGCAGTTCTTC. This codes for CAWSARREQFF. V and J are TRBV30 and TRBJ2-1; D is ambiguous. CDR1 is GTSNPN, CDR2 SVGIG, per germline (reference sequence). The CDR3 extends over 11 amino acids. Trimming pared 1 base from V and 9 bases from J, leaving 7 bases between.